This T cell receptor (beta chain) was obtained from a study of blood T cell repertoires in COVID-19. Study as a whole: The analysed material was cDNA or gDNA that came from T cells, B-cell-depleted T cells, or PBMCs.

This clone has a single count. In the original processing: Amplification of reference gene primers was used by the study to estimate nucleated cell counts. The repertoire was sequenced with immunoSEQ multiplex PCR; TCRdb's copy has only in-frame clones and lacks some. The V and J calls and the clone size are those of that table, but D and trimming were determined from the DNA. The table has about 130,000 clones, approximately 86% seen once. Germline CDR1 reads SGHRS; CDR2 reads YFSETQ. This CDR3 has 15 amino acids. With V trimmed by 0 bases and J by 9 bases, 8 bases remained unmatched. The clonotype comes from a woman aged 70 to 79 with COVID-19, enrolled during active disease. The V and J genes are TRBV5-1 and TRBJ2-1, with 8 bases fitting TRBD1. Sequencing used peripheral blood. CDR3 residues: CASSLGRQGMSEQFF. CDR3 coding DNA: TGCGCCAGCAGCTTGGGGAGACAGGGGATGTCTGAGCAGTTCTTC. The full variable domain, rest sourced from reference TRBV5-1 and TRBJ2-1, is KAGVTQTPRYLIKTRGQQVTLSCSPISGHRSVSWYQQTPGQGLQFLFEYFSETQRNKGNFPGRFSGRQFSNSRSEMNVSTLELGDSALYLCASSLGRQGMSEQFFGPGTRLTVL.